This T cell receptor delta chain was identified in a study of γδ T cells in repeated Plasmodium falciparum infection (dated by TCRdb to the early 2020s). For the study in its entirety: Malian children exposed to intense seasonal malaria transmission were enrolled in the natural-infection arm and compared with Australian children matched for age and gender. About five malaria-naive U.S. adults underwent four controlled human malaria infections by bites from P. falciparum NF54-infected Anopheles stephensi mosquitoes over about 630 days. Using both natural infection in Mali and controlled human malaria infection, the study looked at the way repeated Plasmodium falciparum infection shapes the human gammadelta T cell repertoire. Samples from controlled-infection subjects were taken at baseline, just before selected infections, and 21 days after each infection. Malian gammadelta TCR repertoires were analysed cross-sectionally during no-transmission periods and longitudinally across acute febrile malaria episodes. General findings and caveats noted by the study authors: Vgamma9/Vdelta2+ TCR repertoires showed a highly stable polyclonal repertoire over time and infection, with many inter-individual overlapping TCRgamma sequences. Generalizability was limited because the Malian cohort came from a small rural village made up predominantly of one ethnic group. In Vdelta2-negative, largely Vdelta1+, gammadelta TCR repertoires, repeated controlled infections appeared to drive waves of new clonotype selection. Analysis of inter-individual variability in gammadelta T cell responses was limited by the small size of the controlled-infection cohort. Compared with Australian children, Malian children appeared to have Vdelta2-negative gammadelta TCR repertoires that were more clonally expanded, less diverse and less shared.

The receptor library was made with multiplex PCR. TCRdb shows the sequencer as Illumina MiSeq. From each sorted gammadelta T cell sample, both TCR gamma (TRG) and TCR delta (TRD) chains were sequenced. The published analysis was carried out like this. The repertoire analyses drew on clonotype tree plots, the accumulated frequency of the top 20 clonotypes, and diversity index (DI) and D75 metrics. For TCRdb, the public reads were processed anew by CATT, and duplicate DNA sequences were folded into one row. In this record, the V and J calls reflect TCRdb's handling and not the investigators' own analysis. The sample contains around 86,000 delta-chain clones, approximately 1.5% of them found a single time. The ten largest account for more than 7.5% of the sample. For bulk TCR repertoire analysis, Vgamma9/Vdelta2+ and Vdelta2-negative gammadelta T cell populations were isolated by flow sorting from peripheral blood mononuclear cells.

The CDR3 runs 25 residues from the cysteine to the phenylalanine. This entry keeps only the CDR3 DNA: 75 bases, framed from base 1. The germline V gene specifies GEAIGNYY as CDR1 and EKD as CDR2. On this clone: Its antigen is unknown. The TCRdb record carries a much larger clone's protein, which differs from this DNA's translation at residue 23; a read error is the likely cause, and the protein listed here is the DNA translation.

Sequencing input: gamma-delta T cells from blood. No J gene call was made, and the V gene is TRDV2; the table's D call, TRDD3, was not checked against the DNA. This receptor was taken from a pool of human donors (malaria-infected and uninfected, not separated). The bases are TGTGCCTGTGACACCTTGATCGGAGGTCCTACTCCCTTGGGGGATACCTCCTGGGACACCCGACAGGTGTTTTTC. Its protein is CACDTLIGGPTPLGDTSWDTRQVFF.